This TCR beta chain was documented in a study of blood T cells in healthy people across ages (dated by TCRdb to the mid-2010s). The study in broad terms: In model experiments, template switching captured roughly one uniquely barcoded TCR beta cDNA molecule for every two T cells. The study analyzed two additional independent replicas of 1 million unique cDNA reads from the same blood draw for two donors, one aged 18 to 30 and one aged 80 or older. To avoid experimental bias, donors of different ages were spread randomly across the sequencing lanes. Age-related changes in TCR beta repertoire diversity were measured in the study by deep sequencing normalized with unique cDNA molecular identifiers. Donors were grouped into four age groups: young (average roughly 17 years), middle-aged (roughly 40), aged (around 62) and long-lived (around 80). General findings and caveats noted by the study authors: As age increased, observed TCR beta diversity per million T cells dropped in a roughly linear way, and a significant reduction was already evident by age 40. Compared with the aged group, the long-lived group had more naive CD4+ T cells, fewer expanded clones and increased TCR diversity, suggesting age selection. Bulk unsorted PBMC profiling prevented conclusive comparison of naive and antigen-experienced compartments. Because the CMV infection status of the donors was unknown, age-related changes in expanded clonotypes may potentially have been confounded. Estimates of total diversity from one million sequenced T cells were regarded as lower bounds and underestimates. Observed TCR beta diversity correlated strongly with the percentage of naive T cells measured by flow cytometry.

With respect to this clonotype: No cognate antigen has been identified for it. No per-base quality is available; no much larger clone lies one base away.

CDR1 is given as GTSNPN and CDR2 as SVGIG, both from the germline V gene (reference sequence). The CDR3 holds 12 amino acids from the cysteine to the phenylalanine. Only the CDR3 part of the read is kept: 36 bases, read in frame from the first base. Preparation of the library involved 5' RACE. Sequenced using an Illumina HiSeq 2500. A second PCR of about 7 to 12 cycles was run with a J-beta primer mix and a sample-barcoded 5' primer. A unique molecular identifier was introduced onto each TCR beta cDNA molecule by a template-switch 5' adaptor carrying 12 random nucleotides. Each sample yielded at least 3 million CDR3-containing paired-end reads. First-strand cDNA was synthesized from all RNA with the Mint cDNA synthesis kit, primed by a TRBC-specific oligonucleotide. All cDNA was treated with uracil-DNA glycosylase and then went through a first 18-cycle PCR with the universal primers M1SS and BC2_uni_R. In the paper's pipeline: Normalization of each sample was performed by random selection of 1 million high-quality reads, each carrying a distinct molecular identifier. Reads with shared molecular identifiers were discarded instead of being binned into consensus sequences. MiTCR, with a Q25 quality threshold and the strictest error-elimination algorithm, was used for CDR3 identification, clonotype clustering and error correction. A nonparametric unseen species model with Euler transformation was used to estimate a lower bound on total TCR beta diversity. TCRdb reprocessing: public reads trimmed at Q25 with fastp, clones called with MiXCR, in-frame beta chains kept. Identical CDR3 protein sequences are pooled into one entry, listed with their most common genes and DNA. The V and J calls were not made by the authors but by TCRdb's processing. The sample includes about 780,000 distinct CDR3 sequences, with more than 35% observed a single time. Clones ranked in the top ten supply about a sixth of the sample.

The 40 or so donors, aged roughly 6 to 95 years, were systemically healthy Caucasian individuals from Russia. Each donor gave ten milliliters of peripheral blood, drawn into EDTA-treated Vacutainer tubes. Ficoll-Paque density-gradient centrifugation was used to isolate PBMCs, with at least 6.5 million per sample. Total RNA was extracted from PBMCs with Trizol reagent, with at least 5 micrograms obtained per sample. The percentages of naive CD45RAhigh/CD27high T cells were determined by flow cytometry on a PBMC aliquot from every donor. The sample consisted of blood. The chain employs TRBV30 and TRBJ2-5, with TRBD1 perhaps the D gene, on 6 matching bases. The DNA end favors TRBJ2-7, so the J call may be wrong. The origin of this receptor is an elderly man in good health. CDR3 reads: CAWSAGDYEQYF. The bases are TGTGCCTGGAGTGCAGGGGACTACGAGCAGTACTTC.